This T cell receptor (beta chain) was sequenced during a study of glioma-infiltrating T cells after dendritic cell vaccination. Measured with immunoSEQ multiplex PCR; TCRdb has only the in-frame clones, and not every one. The sample lists 90,000 to 100,000 clones; 79% were seen once. Trimming took 5 bases from V and 4 from J; bases not matched to a gene: 7. The CDR3 is 14 amino acids. Germline CDR1 and CDR2: MNHEY and SMNVEV (reference sequence). This TCR derives from a human donor with glioblastoma. This material consisted of blood, taken before dendritic cell vaccination. The chain couples TRBV27 to TRBJ1-2; 7 bases match TRBD1. For the CDR3, the DNA is TGTGCCAGCAGTGGGAACAGGGGATCCTATGGCTACACCTTC. This gives the protein CASSGNRGSYGYTF.